This is a list of T cell receptor beta chains from one sample in a study of CD8+ T cells in alopecia areata. Clones were read by immunoSEQ multiplex PCR, and TCRdb kept only the in-frame ones, dropping some. The sample records more than 95,000 clones, roughly two fifths being singletons. Sequenced material: CD4+ T cells sorted from blood. These receptors all come from a human donor with alopecia areata. Both conserved end residues are part of each CDR3. A D gene is named only where the DNA matches it firmly. Clone size is stated in some rows and not others, as once, few, many or a class when expanded.

clone_size	v_call	d_call	j_call	cdr3_nt	cdr3_aa
few	TRBV5-4	.	TRBJ2-5	TGTGCCAGCACTCGGGATCTTCAAGAGACCCAGTACTTC	CASTRDLQETQYF
.	TRBV5-8	.	TRBJ1-2	TGTGCCAGCAGCAGACCCCCCGGAGGCTACACCTTC	CASSRPPGGYTF
.	TRBV7-2	.	TRBJ2-5	TGTGCCAGCAGCTCCCCCACTAGTTCCGGAAGATTAGCGACCCAGTACTTC	CASSSPTSSGRLATQYF
.	TRBV2	.	TRBJ2-5	TGTGCCAGCGGGGATGACCAGGGGGAGACCCAGTACTTC	CASGDDQGETQYF
.	TRBV18	.	TRBJ2-1	TGTGCCAGCTCACAGGGACAAAACAATGAGCAGTTCTTC	CASSQGQNNEQFF
few	TRBV28	TRBD1	TRBJ1-2	TGTGCCAGCAGGACGGGACAGTTGAACTATGGCTACACCTTC	CASRTGQLNYGYTF
.	TRBV4-3	.	TRBJ2-6	TGCGCCAGCAGCCTTTATGGGTCCTCACTCTCTGGGGCCAACGTCCTGACTTTC	CASSLYGSSLSGANVLTF
.	TRBV2	.	TRBJ2-7	TGTGCCAGCAAGGTGGCTGCGGCTGGCGAGCAGTACTTC	CASKVAAAGEQYF
.	TRBV7-2	.	TRBJ1-5	TGTGCCAGCAGCTTGGGGACGGTTAGCAATCAGCCCCAGCATTTT	CASSLGTVSNQPQHF
few	TRBV7-2	TRBD1	TRBJ2-5	TGTGCCAGCAGCCCCAGGACAGGGGATGAGGAGACCCAGTACTTC	CASSPRTGDEETQYF
once	TRBV9	TRBD1	TRBJ1-2	TGTGCCAGCAGCGTAGGTCGGACAGGGTCCTATGGCTACACCTTC	CASSVGRTGSYGYTF
.	TRBV18	TRBD2	TRBJ2-3	TGTGCCAGCTCACCGGGACTAGCCCGCACAGATACGCAGTATTTT	CASSPGLARTDTQYF
few	TRBV19	.	TRBJ2-2	TGTGCCAGTAGGGGACGGAACACCGGGGAGCTGTTTTTT	CASRGRNTGELFF
.	TRBV30	.	TRBJ1-1	TGTGCCTGGAGTGACGGAGAGAACACTGAAGCTTTCTTT	CAWSDGENTEAFF
.	TRBV29-1	TRBD2	TRBJ2-1	TGCAGCTCTGGTGAGATAGCGGGGGTAAATGAGCAGTTCTTC	CSSGEIAGVNEQFF
.	TRBV5-1	.	TRBJ1-5	TGCGCCAGCAGCGAGCGGGGGGGAAGCAATCAGCCCCAGCATTTT	CASSERGGSNQPQHF
.	TRBV5-6	.	TRBJ2-7	TGTGCCAGCAGCAGGGACGTCCGCTACGAGCAGTACTTC	CASSRDVRYEQYF
.	TRBV4-1	.	TRBJ2-5	TGCGCCAGCCGGGCGGTGGGCGTAGAGACCCAGTACTTC	CASRAVGVETQYF
.	TRBV25-1	.	TRBJ2-7	TGTGCCAGCAGTCGGCAGGGGACCTCCTACGAGCAGTACTTC	CASSRQGTSYEQYF
few	TRBV7-2	TRBD2	TRBJ2-1	TGTGCCAGCAGCCGAGAGGCTGGGACTAGCCGGGTTTCTGAGCAGTTCTTC	CASSREAGTSRVSEQFF
.	TRBV4-3	TRBD2	TRBJ2-5	TGCGCCAGCAGCCAAGAAGCGGGGGGGCCGGAGACCCAGTACTTC	CASSQEAGGPETQYF
.	TRBV28	.	TRBJ1-5	TGTGCCAGTACCACCAGGGGAGGGGGTTACAATCAGCCCCAGCATTTT	CASTTRGGGYNQPQHF
.	TRBV30	.	TRBJ2-3	TGTGCCTGGAGTGCTTCGGGAAATACGCAGTATTTT	CAWSASGNTQYF
few	TRBV7-8	TRBD2	TRBJ2-3	TGTGCCAGCAGCCCCGTGAGGCCGGGAGGGCCAGATACGCAGTATTTT	CASSPVRPGGPDTQYF
.	TRBV30	.	TRBJ2-2	TGTGCCTGGAGACTCACCGGGGAGCTGTTTTTT	CAWRLTGELFF
.	TRBV29-1	TRBD1	TRBJ2-7	TGCAGCGTGGGAGGACAGGGTTACGGGCAGTACTTC	CSVGGQGYGQYF
.	TRBV29-1	.	TRBJ1-1	TGCAGCGTCGCGGGGACTTTAGGCGCTGAAGCTTTCTTT	CSVAGTLGAEAFF
.	TRBV5-1	TRBD1	TRBJ2-1	TGCGCCAGCAGCCCAGGGACAGGGGGACCCTACAATGAGCAGTTCTTC	CASSPGTGGPYNEQFF
.	TRBV11-2	.	TRBJ2-3	TGTGCCAGCAGCCTCACTAATACGCAGTATTTT	CASSLTNTQYF
.	TRBV15	.	TRBJ1-1	TGTGCCACCAGCAGGGCCGGTCCATACACTGAAGCTTTCTTT	CATSRAGPYTEAFF
few	TRBV29-1	TRBD2	TRBJ2-7	TGCAGCACCAGGACTAGCGGGAGCTACGAGCAGTACTTC	CSTRTSGSYEQYF
once	TRBV5-6	TRBD1	TRBJ2-4	TGTGCCAGCAGCCGACCGGGACAGGGAACCAAAAACATTCAGTACTTC	CASSRPGQGTKNIQYF
few	TRBV2	.	TRBJ2-3	TGTGCCAGCCATGGGATTCCCACAGATACGCAGTATTTT	CASHGIPTDTQYF
once	TRBV30	TRBD1	TRBJ1-1	TGTGCCTGGAGTCCACGGACAGGGGCGAACACTGAAGCTTTCTTT	CAWSPRTGANTEAFF
.	TRBV6-5	.	TRBJ2-1	TGTGCCAGCAGGCAGCGAAGCTCCTACAATGAGCAGTTCTTC	CASRQRSSYNEQFF
many	TRBV28	TRBD1	TRBJ1-1	TGTGCCAGCAGTGCTCATGGACAGGGAGTCACTGAAGCTTTCTTT	CASSAHGQGVTEAFF
few	TRBV27	.	TRBJ2-1	TGTGCCAGCAAGTCGGGTCGAGCCGCACGTTTCGATGAGCAGTTCTTC	CASKSGRAARFDEQFF
.	TRBV9	.	TRBJ2-5	TGTGCCAGCAGCGTAGGGACAGAAGAGACCCAGTACTTC	CASSVGTEETQYF
.	TRBV27	TRBD1	TRBJ1-4	TGTGCCAGCAGTTTACGGTACCGAAGACTAGACAGGGGTGCCACTAATGAAAAACTGTTTTTT	CASSLRYRRLDRGATNEKLFF
.	TRBV27	TRBD1	TRBJ2-7	TGTGCCAGCAGAAATGAACCGGGACAGTCTCACGAGCAGTACTTC	CASRNEPGQSHEQYF
.	TRBV20-1	.	TRBJ2-7	TGCAGTGCCCACAGGGAGGGCGAGCAGTACTTC	CSAHREGEQYF
.	TRBV29-1	.	TRBJ1-6	TGCAGCGCGGGGGACCGTAATTCACCCCTCCACTTT	CSAGDRNSPLHF
once	TRBV2	.	TRBJ1-2	TGTGCCAGCAGTGAACAGACCTATGGCTACACCTTC	CASSEQTYGYTF
.	TRBV9	.	TRBJ1-2	TGTGCCAGCAGCGCAGTACCCGGGGCCGAGGGGGGCTACACCTTC	CASSAVPGAEGGYTF
.	TRBV5-1	.	TRBJ2-1	TGCGCCAGCAGCTTGACTAACAATGAGCAGTTCTTC	CASSLTNNEQFF
few	TRBV23-1	.	TRBJ2-1	TGCGCCAGCAGTCAATTCCTGCCGGGGATAGCGGATCACAATGAGCAGTTCTTC	CASSQFLPGIADHNEQFF
.	TRBV6-5	.	TRBJ1-6	TGTGCCTCCAAAAGGGGGGAAAATTCACCCCTCCACTTT	CASKRGENSPLHF
once	TRBV4-2	TRBD2	TRBJ2-7	TGTGCCAGCAGCCACGGACTAGCGGGTGGTTACGAGCAGTACTTC	CASSHGLAGGYEQYF
few	TRBV5-1	.	TRBJ2-3	TGCGCCAGCAGCTTCCCCCACACAGATACGCAGTATTTT	CASSFPHTDTQYF
.	TRBV2	.	TRBJ2-1	TGTGCCAGCAGTGCGCGGCTAGATTCCTACAATGAGCAGTTCTTC	CASSARLDSYNEQFF
.	TRBV9	TRBD2	TRBJ2-3	TGTGCCAGCAGCGTGACTAGCGGGGGCCCAGATACGCAGTATTTT	CASSVTSGGPDTQYF
few	TRBV27	.	TRBJ2-7	TGTGCCAGCAGACAAGACATAGGAGGGGTCTACGAGCAGTACTTC	CASRQDIGGVYEQYF
.	TRBV27	TRBD1	TRBJ2-1	TGTGCCAGCAGCCAAGTTGGTTATTTGTCAGGGGGCCATGAGCAGTTCTTC	CASSQVGYLSGGHEQFF